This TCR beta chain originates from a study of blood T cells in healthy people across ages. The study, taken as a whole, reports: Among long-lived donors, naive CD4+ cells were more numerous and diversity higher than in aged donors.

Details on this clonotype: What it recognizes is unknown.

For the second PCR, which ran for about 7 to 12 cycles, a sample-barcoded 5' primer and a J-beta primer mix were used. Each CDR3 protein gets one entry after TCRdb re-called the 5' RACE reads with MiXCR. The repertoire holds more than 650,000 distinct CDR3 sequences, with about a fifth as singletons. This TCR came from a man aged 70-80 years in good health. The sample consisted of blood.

The CDR3 protein is CASRGQGAETQYF. The DNA of the CDR3 is TGTGCCAGCAGAGGACAGGGGGCTGAGACCCAGTACTTC. The chain carries TRBV6-2 or TRBV6-3 and TRBJ2-5, with 11 bases fitting TRBD1. The CDR3 length is 13 residues. Germline-derived CDR1 and CDR2 are MNHEY and SVGEGT. The V and J ends lost 6 bases and 5 bases, in that order; junction bases with no gene match: 2.